Following are 17 T cell receptor beta chains from one sample sequenced in a study of memory CD4+ T cells and cytomegalovirus serostatus. Single viable CD3+CD4+CD8-CD45RO+ cells were sorted as the memory CD4+ T cells. Some clones are missing from TCRdb's copy, which holds only in-frame ones; the method was immunoSEQ multiplex PCR. The sample lists tens of thousands of clones, about 85% occurring once. The sample taken for sequencing was memory CD4+ T cells from blood. Receptor source: an adult in good health and CMV-seronegative.

This chain links TRBV5-6 with TRBJ2-5; D unresolved. V dropped 4 bases and J dropped 5 bases, with 18 bases sitting between them. The germline gives CDR1 SGHDT, CDR2 YYEEEE. This CDR3 has 15 residues. The CDR3 loop is CASSVRVPRLETQYF. The CDR3 nucleotides are TGTGCCAGCAGCGTTAGGGTCCCGAGGCTGGAGACCCAGTACTTC.

The chain recombines TRBV25-1 with TRBJ2-7; D might be TRBD1 (6 bases). CDR3 length: 14 amino acids. Looked up from germline, CDR1 is MGHDK and CDR2 is SYGVNS. Trimming left V 4 bases short and J 4 bases short, with 14 bases between. CDR3 in DNA: TGTGCCAGCAGTGTTGGGGCAGGGGTATACGAGCAGTACTTC. Its protein product is CASSVGAGVYEQYF.

The rearrangement joins TRBV27 to TRBJ2-3; D is perhaps TRBD1 or TRBD2 (6 bases each). The ends were cut back, 4 bases at V and 1 base at J, with 15 bases in the middle. The germline CDR1 and CDR2 sequences are MNHEY and SMNVEV (reference sequence). This CDR3 contains 16 residues. This chain's CDR3 is CASSWGAGRGTDTQYF. The CDR3 nucleotides are TGTGCCAGCAGTTGGGGGGCGGGGCGCGGCACAGATACGCAGTATTTT.

The rearrangement uses TRBV19 and TRBJ1-5; a possible D gene is TRBD1 (5 bases). This CDR3 spans 12 amino acids. The ends were cut back, 5 bases at V and 11 bases at J, with 13 bases in the middle. Germline CDR1 LNHDA, CDR2 SQIVND (reference sequence). The CDR3 sequence: CASSLDLGAQHF. DNA of the CDR3: TGTGCCAGTAGTCTGGACCTGGGGGCCCAGCATTTT.

The V gene is TRBV6-7, the J gene TRBJ1-4, with 7 positions matching TRBD1. TRBV6-7 is placed among ORFs of uncertain function. Germline trimming cut 2 bases from V and 0 bases from J; bases unmatched to any gene: 15. CDR3 length equals 20 residues. CDR3 DNA sequence: TGTGCCAGCAGTTACCTCCTCGACAGGGTATCGTCCCCAACTAATGAAAAACTGTTTTTT. Amino acids: CASSYLLDRVSSPTNEKLFF.

The chain uses TRBV19 and TRBJ1-1; TRBD1 might be the D (5 bases). Trimming cost V 7 bases and J 4 bases, with 16 bases left between them. The germline gives CDR1 LNHDA, CDR2 SQIVND (reference sequence). The CDR3 loop spans 14 amino acids. The CDR3 coding sequence is TGTGCCAGTACTACTCAGGGCAGGAGCACTGAAGCTTTCTTT. As protein: CASTTQGRSTEAFF.

This chain uses TRBV19 with TRBJ1-1; D is uncertain. CDR1 LNHDA and CDR2 SQIVND come from the germline V gene (reference sequence). This CDR3 is 15 amino acids long. Trimming stripped 1 base from V and 1 base from J, with 10 bases between. The CDR3 sequence: CASSIGETRNTEAFF. CDR3 sequence (DNA): TGTGCCAGTAGTATAGGAGAGACACGGAACACTGAAGCTTTCTTT.

This clone was detected only once. This chain links TRBV4-2 with TRBJ1-4; no clear D. CDR1 and CDR2 from the germline V gene are LGHNA and YNFKEQ. The CDR3 length is 14 residues. V lost 3 bases to trimming and J lost 7 bases, with 12 bases between them. CDR3 in amino acids: CASSQGSLGEKLFF. In DNA form, the CDR3 reads TGTGCCAGCAGCCAGGGATCTTTAGGTGAAAAACTGTTTTTT.

This chain uses TRBV4-1 with TRBJ2-7, with TRBD1 identical over 8 bases. The CDR3 spans 14 residues. Losses at the gene ends were 4 bases for V and 2 bases for J; bases not matched to a gene: 4. Germline-derived CDR1 and CDR2 are MGHRA and YSYEKL. In nucleotides, the CDR3 is TGCGCCAGCAGCCCGACAGGGGAGCCCTACGAGCAGTACTTC. Protein: CASSPTGEPYEQYF.

The rearrangement links TRBV18 to TRBJ2-5; TRBD2 aligns across 7 bases. The CDR3 extends over 13 amino acids. Germline CDR1 is KGHSH and CDR2 is LQKENI. Germline trimming cut 3 bases from V and 4 bases from J; bases unmatched to any gene: 2. CDR3 loop: CASSPRGVETQYF. Here the CDR3 DNA reads TGTGCCAGCTCACCTCGGGGGGTAGAGACCCAGTACTTC.

This clone was seen only a few times. J is TRBJ2-1 and V is TRBV9, with D possibly being TRBD1 or TRBD2 (5 bases each). Looked up from germline, CDR1 is SGDLS and CDR2 is YYNGEE. This CDR3 is 21 amino acids long. Trimming removed 0 bases at V and 4 bases at J, with 29 bases between. The CDR3 protein is CASSVDIGWAGQEGYYNEQFF. In nucleotides, the CDR3 is TGTGCCAGCAGCGTAGATATTGGGTGGGCAGGCCAAGAGGGGTATTACAATGAGCAGTTCTTC.

The V and J genes are TRBV5-4 and TRBJ2-3, with 11 positions matching TRBD2. There are 16 residues in the CDR3. The junction had 10 bases not matched to a gene; V was cut back by 4 bases and J by 6 bases. Germline loops: CDR1 SGHNT, CDR2 YYREEE (reference sequence). CDR3 coding DNA: TGTGCCAGCAGCCCCAGACTAGCGGGGTCGAGTGATACGCAGTATTTT. As protein: CASSPRLAGSSDTQYF.

The CDR3 DNA is TGTGCCAGCAGCCAAGGGTCCGGGACAGAGAATGAAAAACTGTTTTTT. Its protein is CASSQGSGTENEKLFF. The V call is TRBV4-2, the J call TRBJ1-4; 7 nucleotides line up with TRBD1. Trimming removed 1 base from V and 5 bases from J; junction bases left unmatched: 7. Germline CDR1 reads LGHNA; CDR2 reads YNFKEQ. This CDR3 comprises 16 residues.

This clone was counted a single time. The chain links TRBV12-5 to TRBJ1-6, with 7 bases that match TRBD1. The CDR3 totals 16 residues. V trimming: 0 bases; J trimming: 10 bases; junction bases outside the gene matches: 9. Germline CDR1 LGHNT, CDR2 FRNRAP. Written as DNA, the CDR3 is TGTGCTAGTGGTTTGGTGATCCCGGGACAGTCCTCACCCCTCCACTTT. This sequence encodes CASGLVIPGQSSPLHF.

This clone was detected only a few times. This sequence joins TRBV10-3 and TRBJ1-1; D remains unclear. The V gene lost 7 bases and the J gene lost 2 bases, with 14 bases spanning the gap. Germline CDR1 ENHRY, CDR2 SYGVKD. The CDR3 has 14 residues. The CDR3 DNA reads TGTGCCATCAATACTCGGGCGGATAACACTGAAGCTTTCTTT. As protein: CAINTRADNTEAFF.

In this sample, this clone turned up once. The chain uses TRBV18 and TRBJ2-3; D is unclear. CDR1 is KGHSH, CDR2 LQKENI, per germline. The length of the CDR3 is 13 residues. V was cut by 2 bases and J by 0 bases, with 3 bases left in between. CDR3 sequence: CASSPSSTDTQYF. The CDR3 DNA reads as TGTGCCAGCTCACCAAGTAGCACAGATACGCAGTATTTT.

The chain employs TRBV6-6 and TRBJ1-2, with D possibly TRBD1 on 5 matching bases. CDR1 and CDR2 from the germline V gene are MNHNY and SVGAGI (reference sequence). V was clipped by 5 bases and J by 0 bases, with 7 bases between them. The CDR3 extends over 13 amino acids. CDR3 sequence reads: CASSGTSNYGYTF. The CDR3, as DNA: TGTGCCAGCAGTGGGACCTCTAACTATGGCTACACCTTC.